These 28 T cell receptor beta chains share one sample of origin, sequenced in a study of cytomegalovirus exposure and HLA in healthy donors. PCR involved 60 Vbeta and 13 Jbeta primers. Measured with immunoSEQ multiplex PCR; TCRdb has only the in-frame clones, and not every one. The sample has roughly 160,000 clones; 70% to 90% are singletons. Sample: PBMCs. The source of these receptors is a man aged 18 to 29 in good health and CMV-seropositive.

The chain links TRBV6-1 to TRBJ1-5; 8 bases line up with TRBD1. With V trimmed by 2 bases and J by 1 base, 10 bases remained unmatched. The CDR3 extends over 18 amino acids. The germline CDR1 and CDR2 sequences are MNHNS and SASEGT. CDR3 sequence reads: CASSEIPTGAGSNQPQHF. The CDR3 DNA reads as TGTGCCAGCAGTGAAATCCCGACAGGGGCCGGGAGCAATCAGCCCCAGCATTTT.

CDR3 in amino acids: CASSWLPSGGYEQYF. The CDR3, as DNA: TGTGCCAGCAGTTGGCTTCCTAGCGGTGGATACGAGCAGTACTTC. This chain links TRBV6-6 with TRBJ2-7, with 7 bases fitting TRBD2. This CDR3 spans 15 amino acids. Germline CDR1 reads MNHNY; CDR2 reads SVGAGI (reference sequence). Unmatched junction bases numbered 10, after V lost 4 bases and J lost 4 bases.

The chain couples TRBV27 to TRBJ2-7; 7 nucleotides agree with TRBD1. The J segment lost 2 bases and the V segment lost 8 bases, leaving 6 bases of the junction unmatched. The length of the CDR3 is 13 residues. Looked up from germline, CDR1 is MNHEY and CDR2 is SMNVEV (reference sequence). The CDR3 coding sequence is TGTGCCAGCCGTTGGACAGGAGCCTACGAGCAGTACTTC. It encodes CASRWTGAYEQYF.

V and J are TRBV27 and TRBJ1-2; D uncertain. The CDR3 has 12 residues. Trimming cost V 10 bases and J 2 bases, with 11 bases left between them. Germline CDR1 MNHEY, CDR2 SMNVEV (reference sequence). CDR3 DNA: TGTGCCACCCTGTCCGGGAACTATGGCTACACCTTC. Protein sequence: CATLSGNYGYTF.

This chain uses TRBV19 with TRBJ2-7, with TRBD1 matching over 9 bases. With 6 bases clipped from V and 7 bases from J, the junction kept 7 bases outside the gene matches. CDR1 is LNHDA and CDR2 is SQIVND in the germline V gene (reference sequence). This CDR3 comprises 13 residues. This chain's CDR3 is CASSRTGVLEQYF. The CDR3 DNA sequence: TGTGCCAGTAGCCGGACAGGGGTCTTGGAGCAGTACTTC.

The chain combines TRBV10-3 with TRBJ2-2; 7 bases are shared with TRBD1. The V segment lost 10 bases and the J segment 2 bases; nucleotides outside the gene matches: 4. There are 13 residues in the CDR3. Germline V lookup: CDR1 ENHRY, CDR2 SYGVKD. The CDR3 reads CASQGVNTGELFF. The CDR3 coding sequence is TGTGCCAGCCAGGGGGTAAACACCGGGGAGCTGTTTTTT.

The rearrangement joins TRBV11-2 to TRBJ2-7; TRBD1 might be the D (5 bases). Trimming took 0 bases from V and 5 from J, leaving 17 bases between them. Germline V gene data show CDR1 as SGHAT and CDR2 as FQNNGV. This CDR3 contains 16 residues. CDR3 sequence: CASSLDPGLSSNEQYF. The DNA for the CDR3 is TGTGCCAGCAGCTTAGATCCAGGGTTAAGTTCGAACGAGCAGTACTTC.

The rearrangement uses TRBV9 and TRBJ2-3; TRBD2 matches at 14 bases. The CDR3 consists of 18 residues. After removal of 4 bases from V and 2 bases from J, the junction contained 9 bases not matched to a gene. From germline, CDR1 is SGDLS and CDR2 YYNGEE. CDR3 region: CASSPFGLAGGFTDTQYF. CDR3 DNA sequence: TGTGCCAGCAGCCCATTCGGACTAGCGGGGGGTTTCACAGATACGCAGTATTTT.

The V gene is TRBV7-2, the J gene TRBJ2-1; TRBD1 matches 12 bases. V was pared by 4 bases and J by 7 bases, with 8 bases of the junction left unmatched. This CDR3 region has 16 residues. Germline CDR1 reads SGHTA; CDR2 reads FQGNSA. CDR3 nucleotide sequence: TGTGCCAGCAGCTCGACCGGGACAGGGGGCTATAATGAGCAGTTCTTC. Protein: CASSSTGTGGYNEQFF. The variable domain in full, with the rest retrieved from reference TRBV7-2 and TRBJ2-1, is GAGVSQSPSNKVTEKGKDVELRCDPISGHTALYWYRQSLGQGLEFLIYFQGNSAPDKSGLPSDRFSAERTGGSVSTLTIQRTQQEDSAVYLCASSSTGTGGYNEQFFGPGTRLTVL.

The genes are TRBV29-1 and TRBJ2-7; 7 bases are shared with TRBD1. The ends lost 5 bases at V and 1 base at J; junction bases unmatched: 5. CDR1 is SQVTM and CDR2 is ANQGSEA in the germline V gene. The CDR3 has 13 residues. CDR3 nucleotide sequence: TGCAGCGTTTCTTCGGACAGGTCCTACGAGCAGTACTTC. It encodes CSVSSDRSYEQYF.

This chain connects TRBV10-3 to TRBJ2-3, with 9 bases identical to TRBD1. The V gene's germline CDR1 is ENHRY and CDR2 SYGVKD. The CDR3 totals 15 residues. The V gene end was trimmed by 6 bases and the J gene end by 1 base; junction bases not matched to a gene: 5. CDR3 amino acids: CAISLTGGRTDTQYF. The CDR3 nucleotides read TGTGCCATCAGCTTAACAGGGGGCCGCACAGATACGCAGTATTTT.

This chain joins TRBV7-3 and TRBJ1-1, with 9 positions matching TRBD1. Germline V gene data show CDR1 as SGHTA and CDR2 as FQGTGA. V was pared by 2 bases and J by 5 bases, with 9 bases of the junction left unmatched. The CDR3 runs 16 residues. The CDR3 region has the DNA TGTGCCAGCAGCTTAGTGGGGACAGGGAGGTTTACTGAAGCTTTCTTT. This sequence encodes CASSLVGTGRFTEAFF.

This clone was observed a few times. This rearrangement joins TRBV6-6 to TRBJ1-1, with a tentative D call TRBD1 (6 bases). Trimming stripped 9 bases from V and 1 base from J, with 15 bases between. The CDR3 totals 14 residues. Germline-derived CDR1 and CDR2 are MNHNY and SVGAGI (reference sequence). This chain's CDR3 is CASAAGTPNTEAFF. As DNA, the CDR3 is TGTGCCAGTGCAGCCGGGACACCGAACACTGAAGCTTTCTTT.

This CDR3 is CASSGYGDEQYF. In DNA, the CDR3 is TGCGCCAGCAGCGGTTACGGAGACGAGCAGTACTTC. This chain uses TRBV5-1 with TRBJ2-5; D is ambiguous. The J call may be in error: the DNA end matches TRBJ2-7 better. CDR1 is SGHRS and CDR2 is YFSETQ in the germline V gene. The CDR3 covers 12 residues.

The V and J genes are TRBV10-1 and TRBJ2-1, with 10 bases that match TRBD2. Germline V lookup: CDR1 WNHNN, CDR2 SYGVQD (reference sequence). Trimming took 10 bases from V and 8 from J; bases not matched to a gene: 23. The CDR3 spans 18 residues. The CDR3 coding sequence is TGCGCCACCTCAGGCGAGCGGGGGGGGAAACACCATCGAGATGAGCAGTTCTTC. Translating gives CATSGERGGKHHRDEQFF.

The rearrangement joins TRBV5-1 to TRBJ1-1; D gene uncertain. The CDR3 is 14 residues long. Germline-derived CDR1 and CDR2 are SGHRS and YFSETQ. Trimming took off 4 bases at V and 0 bases at J, with 10 bases between the two ends. The CDR3 here is CASSTRTVNTEAFF. CDR3 bases: TGCGCCAGCAGCACCCGGACTGTGAACACTGAAGCTTTCTTT.

In the case of this clone: One end of the junction does not line up with germline, which may come from a read error. The chain recombines TRBV4-1 with TRBJ2-7; maybe TRBD1 (5 bases). The CDR3 has 14 residues. The V gene's germline CDR1 is MGHRA and CDR2 YSYEKL. CDR3 sequence: CASSQDSVGPRTTF. CDR3 in DNA: TGCGCCAGCAGCCAAGATTCCGTGGGCCCCCGGACAACCTTC.

This sequence joins TRBV2 and TRBJ2-3; a possible D gene is TRBD1 (6 bases). The germline gives CDR1 SNHLY, CDR2 FYNNEI. Trimming left V 9 bases short and J 2 bases short, with 12 bases between. The CDR3 spans 13 residues. DNA for the CDR3: TGTGCCAGAGGGGGAAGGGACACAGATACGCAGTATTTT. It codes for CARGGRDTDTQYF.

V and J are TRBV4-3 and TRBJ2-7, with 8 bases that match TRBD2. Germline V CDR1 and CDR2: LGHNA, YSLEER. With V trimmed by 5 bases and J by 1 base, 10 bases remained unmatched. CDR3 length: 16 amino acids. CDR3 nucleotides: TGCGCCAGCAGCGCCCAAGCTAGCGGGCCTTCCTACGAGCAGTACTTC. This translates into CASSAQASGPSYEQYF.

This clone was found a few times. The J gene is TRBJ2-5, the V gene TRBV6-1; D is perhaps TRBD2 (5 bases). V was shortened by 6 bases and J by 5 bases, with 13 bases between the two germline ends. Germline CDR1 and CDR2: MNHNS and SASEGT. The CDR3 has 13 residues. CDR3 coding DNA: TGTGCCAGCAGCGTGGGGAGATTGGAGACCCAGTACTTC. This sequence encodes CASSVGRLETQYF.

J is TRBJ2-5 and V is TRBV4-1; D possibly corresponds to TRBD2 (7 bases). The length of the CDR3 is 17 residues. V lost 4 bases, J lost 4 bases, and 22 bases lay in between. Germline values: CDR1 MGHRA, CDR2 YSYEKL. The CDR3 region is CASSLPLGGGAGETQYF. DNA of the CDR3: TGCGCCAGCAGCCTCCCCCTTGGAGGGGGGGCAGGAGAGACCCAGTACTTC.

This clone was seen a single time. The chain employs TRBV6-5 and TRBJ1-5, with 7 bases that match TRBD1. Germline values: CDR1 MNHEY, CDR2 SVGAGI. After removal of 4 bases from V and 6 bases from J, the junction contained 3 bases not matched to a gene. There are 13 residues in the CDR3. The DNA of the CDR3 is TGTGCCAGCAGTTCAGGGGGAAGTCAGCCCCAGCATTTT. Translating gives CASSSGGSQPQHF.

The chain employs TRBV7-6 and TRBJ2-3, with TRBD2 identical over 9 bases. Germline-derived CDR1 and CDR2 are SGHVS and FNYEAQ. The V segment lost 2 bases and the J segment 4 bases; nucleotides outside the gene matches: 4. The CDR3 runs to 15 residues. This chain's CDR3 is CASSLLRGGPDTQYF. Written as DNA, the CDR3 is TGTGCCAGCAGCTTATTGCGGGGGGGCCCAGATACGCAGTATTTT.

The gene calls are TRBV4-1 and TRBJ1-6, with 8 positions matching TRBD1. Trimming removed 3 bases from V and 0 bases from J; junction bases left unmatched: 13. The CDR3 is 20 amino acids. CDR1 and CDR2 (germline): MGHRA, YSYEKL. This chain's CDR3 is CASSHRTTGELISYNSPLHF. CDR3 DNA sequence: TGCGCCAGCAGCCACCGCACGACAGGGGAGCTGATCTCCTATAATTCACCCCTCCACTTT.

The sample holds one count of this clone. This chain connects TRBV19 to TRBJ1-1; 11 bases are shared with TRBD1. Trimming cost V 7 bases and J 9 bases; bases outside gene matches: 13. This CDR3 has 15 amino acids. Germline V gives CDR1 LNHDA, CDR2 SQIVND (reference sequence). This CDR3 reads CASTIPLDRGRKAFF. Here the CDR3 DNA reads TGTGCCAGTACCATCCCGCTGGACAGGGGGCGAAAAGCTTTCTTT.

The genes are TRBV2 and TRBJ2-3, with TRBD2 identical over 9 bases. The CDR3 is made up of 18 amino acids. Germline loops: CDR1 SNHLY, CDR2 FYNNEI. V trimming: 4 bases; J trimming: 3 bases; junction bases outside the gene matches: 14. The CDR3 loop is CASSVGAVAGATTDTQYF. The CDR3 coding sequence is TGTGCCAGCAGTGTAGGGGCGGTAGCGGGGGCGACAACAGATACGCAGTATTTT.

This chain links TRBV2 with TRBJ1-5; D remains unclear. Trimming cost V 2 bases and J 1 base, with 6 bases left between them. CDR3 length: 14 residues. Per the germline V gene, CDR1 is SNHLY and CDR2 is FYNNEI. In DNA, the CDR3 is TGTGCCAGCAGTGAATTTCGGAGCAATCAGCCCCAGCATTTT. It specifies CASSEFRSNQPQHF.

The rearrangement uses TRBV4-3 and TRBJ2-3; 8 bases are a match to TRBD1. Trimming at V came to 3 bases and at J to 6 bases, leaving 8 bases not matched to a gene. The CDR3 contains 15 residues. Germline-derived CDR1 and CDR2 are LGHNA and YSLEER. CDR3 sequence (DNA): TGCGCCAGCAGCCAGGACAGGGATACGGGGGATACGCAGTATTTT. This sequence encodes CASSQDRDTGDTQYF.